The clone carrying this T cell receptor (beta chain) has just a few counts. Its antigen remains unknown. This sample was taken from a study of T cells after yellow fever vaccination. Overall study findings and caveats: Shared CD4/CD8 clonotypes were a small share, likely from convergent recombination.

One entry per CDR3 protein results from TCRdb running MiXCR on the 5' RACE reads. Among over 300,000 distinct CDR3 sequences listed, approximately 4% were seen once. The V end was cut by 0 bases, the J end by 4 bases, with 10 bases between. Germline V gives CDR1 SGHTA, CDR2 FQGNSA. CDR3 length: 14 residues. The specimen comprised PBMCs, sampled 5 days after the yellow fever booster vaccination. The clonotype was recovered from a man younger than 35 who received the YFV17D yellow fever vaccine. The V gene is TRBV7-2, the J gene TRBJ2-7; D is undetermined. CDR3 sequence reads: CASSLALTMYEQYF. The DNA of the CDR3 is TGTGCCAGCAGCTTAGCCTTGACAATGTACGAGCAGTACTTC.